Listed here is a single T cell receptor (beta chain). The target antigen is unknown. The data stem from a study of cytotoxic CD8 clonotypes in ibrutinib-treated CLL. Whole-study context: Median treatment time before response sampling was approximately twelve months, range 6 to 36. Points from the study as a whole: Few clonotypes were public, and these shrank or held steady under treatment.

This CDR3 is 13 amino acids long. Germline values: CDR1 MNHEY, CDR2 SVGAGI. V lost 10 bases and J lost 4; bases outside the gene matches: 7. Measured with immunoSEQ multiplex PCR; TCRdb has only the in-frame clones, and not every one. This sample has roughly 200,000 clones; around 72% occur once, and the top ten carry about an eighth. Sample: PBMCs, taken after 24 months of ibrutinib treatment. The chain uses TRBV6-5 and TRBJ2-1; 7 nucleotides align to TRBD2. The TCR sequence derives from a human donor with chronic lymphocytic leukemia. CDR3 amino acids: CATAYGGYNEQFF. In DNA form, the CDR3 reads TGTGCCACCGCCTACGGGGGGTACAATGAGCAGTTCTTC.